This paragraph reports one TCR beta chain. Its antigen is undetermined. The junction departs from the called germline gene at one end, perhaps through a read error. TCRdb independently ran MiXCR on the reads; one entry per CDR3 protein. The sample includes 350,000 to 500,000 distinct CDR3 sequences, approximately 33% of them seen just once. The sample originates from a study of T cell repertoires in cytomegalovirus infection. Study-level background: It was the public TCR beta signatures that indicated both CMV infection and matching HLA type.

Study results and limitations: In two of eight donors, the top clonotype was HLA-C-restricted CMV-specific.

The CDR3 runs to 12 residues. Germline CDR1 reads SGHAT; CDR2 reads FQNNGV. The receptor comes from a human donor in good health (CMV status not recorded). Some clones in this sample may be carry-over from other donors' samples. The genes are TRBV11-2 and TRBJ2-2; D is ambiguous. Sequences were obtained from PBMCs. CDR3 loop: CAISLGTGELFF. In DNA, the CDR3 is TGTGCCATCAGCTTAGGCACCGGTGAGCTGTTTTTT.